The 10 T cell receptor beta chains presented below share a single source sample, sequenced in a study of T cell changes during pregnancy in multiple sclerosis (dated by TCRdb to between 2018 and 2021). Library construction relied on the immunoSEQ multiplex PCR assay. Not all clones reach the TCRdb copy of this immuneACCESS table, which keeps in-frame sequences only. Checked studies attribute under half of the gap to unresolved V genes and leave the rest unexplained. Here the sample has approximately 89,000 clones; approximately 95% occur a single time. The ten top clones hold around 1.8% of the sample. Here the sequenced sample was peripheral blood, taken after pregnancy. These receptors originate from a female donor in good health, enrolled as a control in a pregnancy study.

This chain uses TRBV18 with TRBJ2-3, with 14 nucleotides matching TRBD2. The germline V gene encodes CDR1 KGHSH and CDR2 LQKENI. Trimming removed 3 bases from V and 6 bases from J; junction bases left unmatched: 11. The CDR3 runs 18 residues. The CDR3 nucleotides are TGTGCCAGCTCACCCAACCCGGGACTAGCGGGAGCCCGGGATACGCAGTATTTT. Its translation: CASSPNPGLAGARDTQYF.

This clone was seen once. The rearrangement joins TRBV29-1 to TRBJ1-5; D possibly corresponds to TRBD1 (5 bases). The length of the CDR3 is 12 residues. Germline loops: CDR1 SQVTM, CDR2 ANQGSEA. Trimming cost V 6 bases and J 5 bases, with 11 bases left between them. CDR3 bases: TGCAGCGTCGGGACTAGGGATCAGCCCCAGCATTTT. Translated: CSVGTRDQPQHF.

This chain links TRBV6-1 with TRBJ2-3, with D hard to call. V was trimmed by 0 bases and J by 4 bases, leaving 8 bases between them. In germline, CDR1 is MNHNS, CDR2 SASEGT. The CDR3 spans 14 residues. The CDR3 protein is CASSEARWADTQYF. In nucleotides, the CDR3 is TGTGCCAGCAGTGAAGCGCGGTGGGCAGATACGCAGTATTTT.

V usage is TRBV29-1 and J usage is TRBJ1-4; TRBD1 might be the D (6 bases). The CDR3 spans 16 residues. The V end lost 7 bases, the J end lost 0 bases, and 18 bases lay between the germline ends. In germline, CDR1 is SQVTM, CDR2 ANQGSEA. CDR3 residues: CSAGGSPFATNEKLFF. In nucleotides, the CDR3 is TGCAGCGCTGGGGGCAGCCCTTTTGCAACTAATGAAAAACTGTTTTTT.

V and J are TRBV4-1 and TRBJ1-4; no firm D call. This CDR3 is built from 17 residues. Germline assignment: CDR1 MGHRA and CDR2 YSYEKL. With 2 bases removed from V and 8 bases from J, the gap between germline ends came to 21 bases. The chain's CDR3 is CASSQNERGGGTEKLFF. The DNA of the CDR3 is TGCGCCAGCAGCCAAAATGAAAGAGGCGGTGGCACGGAAAAACTGTTTTTT.

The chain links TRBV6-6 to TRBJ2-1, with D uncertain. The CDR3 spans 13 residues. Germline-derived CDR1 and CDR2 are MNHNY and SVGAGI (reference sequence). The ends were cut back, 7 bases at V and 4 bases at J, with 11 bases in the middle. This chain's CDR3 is CASTPSQYNEQFF. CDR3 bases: TGTGCCAGCACCCCCTCACAATACAATGAGCAGTTCTTC.

CDR3 sequence: CASIGSRERLAGEGSQETQYF. The CDR3 nucleotides are TGTGCCAGTATCGGGTCCCGAGAAAGGCTAGCGGGAGAAGGGAGCCAAGAGACCCAGTACTTC. The genes are TRBV19 and TRBJ2-5; 10 bases line up with TRBD2. Germline V gene lookup returns CDR1 LNHDA and CDR2 SQIVND (reference sequence). There are 21 residues in the CDR3. Trimming cost V 7 bases and J 1 base; bases outside gene matches: 24.

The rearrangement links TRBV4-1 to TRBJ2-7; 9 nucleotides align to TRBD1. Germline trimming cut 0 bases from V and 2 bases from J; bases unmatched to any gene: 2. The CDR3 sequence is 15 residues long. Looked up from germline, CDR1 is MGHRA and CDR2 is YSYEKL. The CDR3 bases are TGCGCCAGCAGCCAAGACCGGACAGGGGCCTACGAGCAGTACTTC. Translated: CASSQDRTGAYEQYF.

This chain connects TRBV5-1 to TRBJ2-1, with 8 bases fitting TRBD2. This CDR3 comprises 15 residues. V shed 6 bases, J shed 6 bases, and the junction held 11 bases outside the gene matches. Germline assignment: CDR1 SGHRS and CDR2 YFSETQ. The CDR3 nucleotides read TGCGCCAGCACCCTCGAGGCTAGCGGGTTCAATGAGCAGTTCTTC. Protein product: CASTLEASGFNEQFF. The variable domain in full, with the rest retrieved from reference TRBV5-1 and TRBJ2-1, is KAGVTQTPRYLIKTRGQQVTLSCSPISGHRSVSWYQQTPGQGLQFLFEYFSETQRNKGNFPGRFSGRQFSNSRSEMNVSTLELGDSALYLCASTLEASGFNEQFFGPGTRLTVL.

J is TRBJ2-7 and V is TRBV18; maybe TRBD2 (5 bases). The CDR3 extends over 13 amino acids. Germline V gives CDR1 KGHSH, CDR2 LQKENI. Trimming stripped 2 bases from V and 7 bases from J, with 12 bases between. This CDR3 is CASSPGEIREQYF. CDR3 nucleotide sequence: TGTGCCAGCTCACCAGGGGAGATAAGGGAGCAGTACTTC.